The 5 T cell receptor beta chains below all came from one sample that was sequenced in a study of cytomegalovirus exposure and HLA in healthy donors (dated by TCRdb to about 2017). Libraries were built with the immunoSEQ multiplex PCR assay. For the multiplex PCR, a mixture combining 60 forward primers for TCR Vbeta segments and 13 reverse primers for TCR Jbeta segments was used. TCRdb re-hosts the immuneACCESS table, in-frame sequences only. Its copies lack some clones; in the studies checked, an unresolved V gene accounts for under half of them, and the cause for the rest is not known. This sample holds 100,000 or so clones; about 70% were observed only once. The ten biggest clones cover roughly 2.6% of the sample. The sequenced sample was PBMCs. These receptors were taken from a man in his fifties in good health and CMV-seropositive.

This chain uses TRBV7-2 with TRBJ2-5; 8 bases align to TRBD1. Unmatched junction bases numbered 12, after V lost 5 bases and J lost 7 bases. The length of the CDR3 is 15 residues. CDR1 and CDR2 from the germline V gene are SGHTA and FQGNSA. The CDR3 region is CASSGSTGVGGTQYF. As DNA, the CDR3 is TGTGCCAGCAGCGGATCGACAGGGGTAGGGGGGACCCAGTACTTC.

This chain joins TRBV5-1 and TRBJ1-2, with D possibly matching TRBD1 (6 bases). Germline CDR1 reads SGHRS; CDR2 reads YFSETQ. V lost 0 bases, J lost 0 bases, and 9 bases lay in between. The CDR3 has 15 residues. The CDR3 coding sequence is TGCGCCAGCAGCTTGGTGGGGGGGCCTAACTATGGCTACACCTTC. Translated, it gives CASSLVGGPNYGYTF.

As to this clone: In the same sample, other DNA sequences code for this CDR3. The rearrangement joins TRBV28 to TRBJ2-7, with 7 bases lining up with TRBD2. CDR1 and CDR2 (germline): MDHEN, SYDVKM. There are 14 residues in the CDR3. V dropped 6 bases and J dropped 1; count of bases not matched to a gene: 6. CDR3: CASSLGGSSYEQYF. For the CDR3, the DNA is TGTGCCAGCAGCCTGGGGGGGAGTTCCTACGAGCAGTACTTC.

The genes are TRBV28 and TRBJ1-2; D gene uncertain. Germline CDR1 and CDR2: MDHEN and SYDVKM. V lost 5 bases to trimming and J lost 8 bases, with 15 bases between them. The CDR3 is made up of 13 amino acids. The CDR3 region is CASSVAGSGGYTF. The CDR3 nucleotides are TGTGCCAGCAGTGTAGCCGGCTCCGGAGGCTACACCTTC.

V is TRBV28 and J is TRBJ1-1; TRBD1 matches 9 bases. CDR3 length equals 15 residues. From germline, CDR1 is MDHEN and CDR2 SYDVKM. The ends lost 4 bases at V and 7 bases at J; junction bases unmatched: 10. The CDR3 spells CASSSPTGGEGEAFF. As DNA, the CDR3 is TGTGCCAGCAGTTCCCCAACAGGGGGCGAGGGTGAAGCTTTCTTT.